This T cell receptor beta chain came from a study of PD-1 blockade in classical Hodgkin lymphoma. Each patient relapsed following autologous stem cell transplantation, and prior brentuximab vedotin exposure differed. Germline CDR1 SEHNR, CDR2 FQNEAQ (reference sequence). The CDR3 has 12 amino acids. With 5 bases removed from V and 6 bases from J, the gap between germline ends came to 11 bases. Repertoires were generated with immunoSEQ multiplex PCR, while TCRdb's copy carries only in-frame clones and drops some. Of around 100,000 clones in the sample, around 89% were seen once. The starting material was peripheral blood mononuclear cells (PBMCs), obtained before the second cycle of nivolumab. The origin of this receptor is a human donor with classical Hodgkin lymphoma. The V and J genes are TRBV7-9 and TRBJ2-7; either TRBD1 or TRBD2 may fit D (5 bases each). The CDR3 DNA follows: TGTGCCAGCAGCCGGACTGGGGGCGAGCAGTACTTC. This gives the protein CASSRTGGEQYF.